Listed below are T cell receptor beta chains from one sample, sequenced in a study of early T cells in non-severe SARS-CoV-2 infection. TCRdb re-called the 5' RACE reads through MiXCR, storing one row per CDR3 protein. This repertoire shows tens of thousands of distinct CDR3 sequences, about 5.7% found once; its top ten account for roughly 20%. The sample consisted of whole blood, taken at baseline. All receptors come from an adult who was a healthcare worker with PCR-confirmed SARS-CoV-2 infection or an uninfected control (not recorded which). CDR3s include the opening cysteine and the closing phenylalanine or tryptophan. D genes are given only for firm matches. Size is stated for part of the rows, as once, few or many counts, or as a class when the clone is expanded.

V gene	D gene	clone size	J gene	CDR3 DNA	CDR3 protein
TRBV19	NA	few	TRBJ2-7	TGTGCCACAAAAGCGGAGTACTCCTACGAGCAGTACTTC	CATKAEYSYEQYF
TRBV7-9	TRBD1	many	TRBJ1-2	TGTGCCAGCAGCTTAGGGGGACAGAACTATGGCTACACCTTC	CASSLGGQNYGYTF
TRBV6-2/TRBV6-3	NA	many	TRBJ2-7	TGTGCCAGCAGTTACGGGCAGACTTCCTACGAGCAGTACTTC	CASSYGQTSYEQYF
TRBV30	NA	NA	TRBJ1-2	TGTGCCTGGAGTCCCATGGGGGCTGGCTACACCTTC	CAWSPMGAGYTF
TRBV24-1	TRBD1	few	TRBJ2-7	TGTGCCACCAGCGACCGGGACAGAGCCTACGAGCAGTACTTC	CATSDRDRAYEQYF
TRBV10-3	NA	few	TRBJ2-2	TGTGCCATCAGTGAGCCCTTTGTGGCCAATCAAGAAGGCGGGGAGCTGTTTTTT	CAISEPFVANQEGGELFF
TRBV12-3/TRBV12-4	NA	NA	TRBJ1-4	TGTGCCAGCAGTTTAAAGGTCGAGGGCGAAAAACTGTTTTTT	CASSLKVEGEKLFF
TRBV11-1	NA	NA	TRBJ1-1	TGTGCCAGCAGCTTAGGGGGGACGAGTGTTGAAGCTTTCTTT	CASSLGGTSVEAFF
TRBV12-3/TRBV12-4	TRBD2	many	TRBJ2-1	TGTGCCAGCAGTAAGGGACTAGCGCTGTTCTTC	CASSKGLALFF
TRBV3-1	NA	NA	TRBJ2-2	TGTGCCAGCAGCCCCCAACTGGGACCTAACACCGGGGAGCTGTTTTTT	CASSPQLGPNTGELFF
TRBV10-3	TRBD2	NA	TRBJ2-1	TGTGCCATCAGTGAGGCCGGGACTAGCGGCGAGCAGTTCTTC	CAISEAGTSGEQFF
TRBV25-1	NA	NA	TRBJ1-3	TGTGCCAGCGCGGGCTTTGGCTCTGGAAACACCATATATTTT	CASAGFGSGNTIYF
TRBV3-1	TRBD2	many	TRBJ2-1	TGTGCCAGCAGAGCGTCTAGCGGGAGTGGAAATGAGCAGTTCTTC	CASRASSGSGNEQFF
TRBV18	NA	NA	TRBJ2-3	TGTGCCAGCTCACGTCTGCTGGGCCGGGGAACAGATACGCAGTATTTT	CASSRLLGRGTDTQYF
TRBV7-2	NA	many	TRBJ1-5	TGTGCCAGCAGCTTAAACGGGGGATATCAGCCCCAGCATTTT	CASSLNGGYQPQHF
TRBV5-1	NA	NA	TRBJ1-1	TGCGCCAGCAAAATTTCCCAGGGGCTGCGGGGGAGCACTGAAGCTTTCTTT	CASKISQGLRGSTEAFF
TRBV29-1	NA	many	TRBJ2-7	TGCAGCGTTGTTCTAGGCCCCGGCGAGCAGTACTTC	CSVVLGPGEQYF
TRBV12-3/TRBV12-4	TRBD1	many	TRBJ2-7	TGTGCCAGCAGCCGGACAGGGGTGCCCTACGAGCAGTACTTC	CASSRTGVPYEQYF
TRBV11-2	NA	many	TRBJ2-7	TGTGCCAGCAGCTCGACCACCCGAGACGAGCAGTACTTC	CASSSTTRDEQYF
TRBV18	NA	many	TRBJ2-7	TGTGCCAGCTCACCAGACTACGAGCAGTACTTC	CASSPDYEQYF
TRBV5-4	NA	many	TRBJ2-3	TGTGCCAGCAGCTTGGGGGGCACCTTCACAGATACGCAGTATTTT	CASSLGGTFTDTQYF
TRBV6-2/TRBV6-3	NA	few	TRBJ1-5	TGTGCCAGCAGTTACGCCTTATCGACGGTCGCCCAGCATTTT	CASSYALSTVAQHF
TRBV20-1	NA	NA	TRBJ2-1	TGCAGTGCTAGGACTAGGAACTACAATGAGCAGTTCTTC	CSARTRNYNEQFF
TRBV7-7	TRBD1	NA	TRBJ1-1	TGTGCTAGCAGCTTAGAGAGCAGGGGGCGCGTTTATGAAGCTTTCTTT	CASSLESRGRVYEAFF
TRBV4-1	TRBD1	many	TRBJ1-2	TGCGCCAGCAGCCAAGACGGCGCAGGGGGAGGTGGCTACACCTTC	CASSQDGAGGGGYTF